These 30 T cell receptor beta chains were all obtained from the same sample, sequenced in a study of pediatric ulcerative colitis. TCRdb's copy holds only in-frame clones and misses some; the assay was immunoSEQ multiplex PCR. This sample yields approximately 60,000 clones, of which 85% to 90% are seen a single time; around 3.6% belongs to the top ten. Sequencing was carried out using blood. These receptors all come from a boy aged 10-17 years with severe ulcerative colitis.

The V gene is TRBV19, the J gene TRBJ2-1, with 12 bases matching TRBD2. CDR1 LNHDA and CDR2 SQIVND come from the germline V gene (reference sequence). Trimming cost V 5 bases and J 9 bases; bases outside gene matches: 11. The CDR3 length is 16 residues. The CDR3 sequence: CASSPGLAGASGEQFF. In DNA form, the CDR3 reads TGTGCCAGTAGTCCGGGACTAGCGGGCGCTTCGGGTGAGCAGTTCTTC.

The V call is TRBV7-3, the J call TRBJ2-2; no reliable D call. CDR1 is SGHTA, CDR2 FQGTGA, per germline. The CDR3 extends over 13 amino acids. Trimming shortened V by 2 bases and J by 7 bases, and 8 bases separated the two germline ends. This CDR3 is CASSLSQSGELFF. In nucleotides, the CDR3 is TGTGCCAGCAGCTTATCGCAAAGCGGGGAGCTGTTTTTT.

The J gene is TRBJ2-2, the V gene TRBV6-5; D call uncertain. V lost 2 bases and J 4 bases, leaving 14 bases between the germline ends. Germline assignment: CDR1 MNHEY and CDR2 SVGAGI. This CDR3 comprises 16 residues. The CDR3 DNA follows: TGTGCCAGCAGTTACGACCACCCCCTCCTCACCGGGGAGCTGTTTTTT. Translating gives CASSYDHPLLTGELFF.

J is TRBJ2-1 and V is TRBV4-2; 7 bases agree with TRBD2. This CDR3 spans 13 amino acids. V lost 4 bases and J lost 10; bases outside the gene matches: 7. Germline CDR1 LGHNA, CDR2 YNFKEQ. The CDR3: CASSRGGRVEQFF. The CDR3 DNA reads TGTGCCAGCAGCCGGGGCGGGAGAGTCGAGCAGTTCTTC.

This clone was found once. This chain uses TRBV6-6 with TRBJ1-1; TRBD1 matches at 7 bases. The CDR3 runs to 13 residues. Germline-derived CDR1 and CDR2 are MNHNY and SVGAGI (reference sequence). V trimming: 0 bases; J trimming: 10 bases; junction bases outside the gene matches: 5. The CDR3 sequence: CASSYSEGARAFF. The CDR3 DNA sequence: TGTGCCAGCAGTTACTCGGAGGGGGCAAGAGCTTTCTTT.

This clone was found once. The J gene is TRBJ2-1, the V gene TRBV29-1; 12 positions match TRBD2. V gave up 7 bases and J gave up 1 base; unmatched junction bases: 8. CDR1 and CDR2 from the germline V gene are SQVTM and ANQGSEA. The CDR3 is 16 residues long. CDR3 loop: CSALAGGPPSYNEQFF. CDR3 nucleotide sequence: TGCAGCGCTCTAGCGGGAGGGCCGCCGTCCTACAATGAGCAGTTCTTC.

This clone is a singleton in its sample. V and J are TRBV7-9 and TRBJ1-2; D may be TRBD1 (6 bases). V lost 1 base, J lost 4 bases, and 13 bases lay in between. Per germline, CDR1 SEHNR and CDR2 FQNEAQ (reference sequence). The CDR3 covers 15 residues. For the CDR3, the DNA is TGTGCCAGCAGCTTAGTGGGGGCATATGTCTATGGCTACACCTTC. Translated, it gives CASSLVGAYVYGYTF.

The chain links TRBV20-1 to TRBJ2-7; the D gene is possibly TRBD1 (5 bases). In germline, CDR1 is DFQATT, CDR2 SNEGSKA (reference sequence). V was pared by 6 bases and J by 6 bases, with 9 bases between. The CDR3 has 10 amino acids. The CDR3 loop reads CSAREPEQYF. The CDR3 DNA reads TGCAGTGCCAGGGAACCCGAGCAGTACTTC.

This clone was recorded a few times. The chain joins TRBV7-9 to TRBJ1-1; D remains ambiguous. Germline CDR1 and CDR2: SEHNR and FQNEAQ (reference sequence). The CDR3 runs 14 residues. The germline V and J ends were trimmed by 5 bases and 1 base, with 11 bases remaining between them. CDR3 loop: CASSPNYRNTEAFF. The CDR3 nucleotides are TGTGCCAGCAGCCCCAACTACAGGAACACTGAAGCTTTCTTT.

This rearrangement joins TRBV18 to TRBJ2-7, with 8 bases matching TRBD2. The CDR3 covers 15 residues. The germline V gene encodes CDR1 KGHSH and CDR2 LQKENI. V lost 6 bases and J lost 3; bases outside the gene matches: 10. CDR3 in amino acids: CASSHGGEGLYEQYF. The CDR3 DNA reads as TGTGCCAGCTCCCACGGGGGGGAGGGCCTCTACGAGCAGTACTTC.

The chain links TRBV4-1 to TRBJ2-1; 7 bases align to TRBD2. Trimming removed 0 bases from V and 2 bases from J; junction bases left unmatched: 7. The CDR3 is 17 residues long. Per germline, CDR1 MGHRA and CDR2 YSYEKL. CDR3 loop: CASSQEFGGGAYNEQFF. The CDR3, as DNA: TGCGCCAGCAGCCAAGAGTTTGGGGGGGGAGCCTACAATGAGCAGTTCTTC.

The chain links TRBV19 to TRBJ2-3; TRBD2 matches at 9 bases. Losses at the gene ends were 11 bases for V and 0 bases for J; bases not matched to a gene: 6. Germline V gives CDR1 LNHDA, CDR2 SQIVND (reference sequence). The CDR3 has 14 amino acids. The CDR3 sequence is CASGSGRSTDTQYF. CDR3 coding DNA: TGTGCCTCCGGGAGCGGGAGGAGCACAGATACGCAGTATTTT.

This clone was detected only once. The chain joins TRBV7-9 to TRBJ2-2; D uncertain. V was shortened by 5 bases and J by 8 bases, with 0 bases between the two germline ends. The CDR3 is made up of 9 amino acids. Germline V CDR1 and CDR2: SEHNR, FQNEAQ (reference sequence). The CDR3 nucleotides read TGTGCCAGCAGCGGGGAGCTGTTTTTT. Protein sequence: CASSGELFF.

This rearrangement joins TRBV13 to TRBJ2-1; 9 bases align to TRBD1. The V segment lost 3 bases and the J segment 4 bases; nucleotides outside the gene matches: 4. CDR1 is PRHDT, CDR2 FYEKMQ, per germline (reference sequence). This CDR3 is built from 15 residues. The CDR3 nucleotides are TGTGCCAGCAGCTTGGGACAGGGCAGTTACAATGAGCAGTTCTTC. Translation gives CASSLGQGSYNEQFF. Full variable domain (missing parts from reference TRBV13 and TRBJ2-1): AAGVIQSPRHLIKEKRETATLKCYPIPRHDTVYWYQQGPGQDPQFLISFYEKMQSDKGSIPDRFSAQQFSDYHSELNMSSLELGDSALYFCASSLGQGSYNEQFFGPGTRLTVL.

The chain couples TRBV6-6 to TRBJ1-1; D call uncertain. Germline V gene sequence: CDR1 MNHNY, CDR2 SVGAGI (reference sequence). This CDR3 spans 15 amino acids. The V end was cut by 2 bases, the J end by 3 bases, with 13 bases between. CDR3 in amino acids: CASSYNRQPDTEAFF. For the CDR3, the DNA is TGTGCCAGCAGTTACAATAGGCAGCCAGACACTGAAGCTTTCTTT.

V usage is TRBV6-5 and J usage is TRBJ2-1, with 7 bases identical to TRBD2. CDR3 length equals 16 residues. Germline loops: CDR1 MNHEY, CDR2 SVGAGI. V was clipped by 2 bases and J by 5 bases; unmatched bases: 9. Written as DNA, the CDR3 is TGTGCCAGCAGTTACGGTCCTAGCGGAGGGGACAATGAGCAGTTCTTC. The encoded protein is CASSYGPSGGDNEQFF.

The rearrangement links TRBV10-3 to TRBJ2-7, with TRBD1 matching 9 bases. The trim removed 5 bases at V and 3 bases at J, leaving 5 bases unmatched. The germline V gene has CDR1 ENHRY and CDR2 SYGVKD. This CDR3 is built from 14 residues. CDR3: CAISRTGEGYEQYF. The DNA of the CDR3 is TGTGCCATCAGTCGGACAGGGGAGGGCTACGAGCAGTACTTC.

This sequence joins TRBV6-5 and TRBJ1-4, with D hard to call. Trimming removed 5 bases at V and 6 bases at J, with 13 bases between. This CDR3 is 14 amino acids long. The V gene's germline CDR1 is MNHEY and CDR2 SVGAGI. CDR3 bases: TGTGCCAGCAGTCCGGCGGGTCTTGATGAAAAACTGTTTTTT. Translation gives CASSPAGLDEKLFF.

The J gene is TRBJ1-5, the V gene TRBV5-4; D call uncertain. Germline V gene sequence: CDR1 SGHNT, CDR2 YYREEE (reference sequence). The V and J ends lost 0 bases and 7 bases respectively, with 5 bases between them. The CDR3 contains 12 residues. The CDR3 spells CASSLVGQPQHF. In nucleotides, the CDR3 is TGTGCCAGCAGCTTGGTGGGGCAGCCCCAGCATTTT. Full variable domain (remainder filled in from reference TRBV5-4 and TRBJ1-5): ETGVTQSPTHLIKTRGQQVTLRCSSQSGHNTVSWYQQALGQGPQFIFQYYREEENGRGNFPPRFSGLQFPNYSSELNVNALELDDSALYLCASSLVGQPQHFGDGTRLSIL.

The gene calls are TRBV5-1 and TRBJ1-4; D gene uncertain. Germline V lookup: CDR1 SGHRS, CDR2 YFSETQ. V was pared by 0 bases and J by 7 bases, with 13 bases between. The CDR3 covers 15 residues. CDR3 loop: CASSLGAEWREKLFF. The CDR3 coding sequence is TGCGCCAGCAGCTTGGGAGCGGAATGGCGTGAAAAACTGTTTTTT.

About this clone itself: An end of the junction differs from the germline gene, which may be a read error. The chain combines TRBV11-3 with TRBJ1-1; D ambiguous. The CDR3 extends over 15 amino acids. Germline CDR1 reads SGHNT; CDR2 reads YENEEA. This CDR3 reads CASSLEAPGNTEAFF. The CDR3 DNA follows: TGTGCCAGCAGCCTAGAGGCACCAGGAAACACTGAAGCTTTCTTT.

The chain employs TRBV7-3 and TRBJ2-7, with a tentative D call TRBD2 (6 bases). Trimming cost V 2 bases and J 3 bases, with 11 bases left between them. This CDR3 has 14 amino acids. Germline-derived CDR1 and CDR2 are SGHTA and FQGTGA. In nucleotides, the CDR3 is TGTGCCAGCAGCTTAGAGGCGGGATACTACGAGCAGTACTTC. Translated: CASSLEAGYYEQYF.

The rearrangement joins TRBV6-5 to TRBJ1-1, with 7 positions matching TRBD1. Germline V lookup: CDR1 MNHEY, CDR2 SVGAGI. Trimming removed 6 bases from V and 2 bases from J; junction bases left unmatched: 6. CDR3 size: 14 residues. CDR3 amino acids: CASRLGTANTEAFF. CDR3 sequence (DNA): TGTGCCAGCAGACTAGGGACAGCAAACACTGAAGCTTTCTTT.

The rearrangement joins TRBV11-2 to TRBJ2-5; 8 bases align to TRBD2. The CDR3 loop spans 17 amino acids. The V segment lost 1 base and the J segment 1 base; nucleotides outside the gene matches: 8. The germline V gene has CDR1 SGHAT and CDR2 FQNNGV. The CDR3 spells CASSLVFGSGSQETQYF. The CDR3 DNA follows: TGTGCCAGCAGCTTAGTATTCGGGAGCGGGAGCCAAGAGACCCAGTACTTC.

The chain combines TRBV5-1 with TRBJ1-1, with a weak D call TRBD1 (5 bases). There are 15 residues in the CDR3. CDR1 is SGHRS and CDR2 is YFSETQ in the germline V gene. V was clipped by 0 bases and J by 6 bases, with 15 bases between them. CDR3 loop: CASSLDDGGRSEAFF. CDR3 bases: TGCGCCAGCAGCTTGGACGACGGGGGTCGTTCTGAAGCTTTCTTT.

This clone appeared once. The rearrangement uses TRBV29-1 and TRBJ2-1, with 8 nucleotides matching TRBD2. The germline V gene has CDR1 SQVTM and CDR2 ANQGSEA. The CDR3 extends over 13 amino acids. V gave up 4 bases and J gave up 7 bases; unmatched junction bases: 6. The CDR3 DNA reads TGCAGCGTTGGTACTAGCGGAAATAATGAGCAGTTCTTC. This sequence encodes CSVGTSGNNEQFF.

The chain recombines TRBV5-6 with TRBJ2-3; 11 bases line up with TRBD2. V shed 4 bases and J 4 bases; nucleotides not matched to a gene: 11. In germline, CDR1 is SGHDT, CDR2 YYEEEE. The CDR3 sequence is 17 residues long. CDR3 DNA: TGTGCCAGCAGCGCATTACTAGCGGGAGCAGCCCCAGATACGCAGTATTTT. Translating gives CASSALLAGAAPDTQYF.

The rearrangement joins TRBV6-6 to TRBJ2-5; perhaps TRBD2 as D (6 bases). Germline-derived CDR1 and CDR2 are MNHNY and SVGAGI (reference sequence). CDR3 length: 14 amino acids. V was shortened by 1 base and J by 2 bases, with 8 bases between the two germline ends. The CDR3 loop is CASSYWGEQETQYF. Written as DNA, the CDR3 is TGTGCCAGCAGTTACTGGGGGGAACAAGAGACCCAGTACTTC.

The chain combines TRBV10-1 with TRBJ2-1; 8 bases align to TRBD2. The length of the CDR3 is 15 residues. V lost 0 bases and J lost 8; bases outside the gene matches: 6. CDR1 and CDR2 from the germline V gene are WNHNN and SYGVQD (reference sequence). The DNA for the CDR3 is TGCGCCAGCAGTGAGTCAGCGGGAGTGCCGGATGAGCAGTTCTTC. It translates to CASSESAGVPDEQFF.

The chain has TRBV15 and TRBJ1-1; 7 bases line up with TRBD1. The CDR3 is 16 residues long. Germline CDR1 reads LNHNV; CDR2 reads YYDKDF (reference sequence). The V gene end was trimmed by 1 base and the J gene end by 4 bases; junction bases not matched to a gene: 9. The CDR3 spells CATSRGENRGVTEAFF. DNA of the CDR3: TGTGCCACCAGCAGAGGCGAAAACAGGGGTGTCACTGAAGCTTTCTTT.